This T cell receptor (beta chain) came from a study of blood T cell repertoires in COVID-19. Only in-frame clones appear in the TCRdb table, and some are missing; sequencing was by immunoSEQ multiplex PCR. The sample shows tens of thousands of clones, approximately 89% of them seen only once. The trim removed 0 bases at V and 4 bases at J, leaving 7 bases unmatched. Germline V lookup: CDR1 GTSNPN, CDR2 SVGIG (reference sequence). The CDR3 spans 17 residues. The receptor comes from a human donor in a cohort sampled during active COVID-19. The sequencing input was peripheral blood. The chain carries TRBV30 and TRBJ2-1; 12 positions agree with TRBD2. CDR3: CAWSVTLAGGPYNEQFF. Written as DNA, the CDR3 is TGTGCCTGGAGTGTAACTCTAGCGGGGGGGCCGTACAATGAGCAGTTCTTC.